Each of the 18 T cell receptor beta chains below was sequenced from the same sample in a study of T cells in Graves' hyperthyroidism and ophthalmopathy. RNA transcripts served as the template for amplifying TCR beta CDR3 regions. Researchers ran a first-round RT-PCR on the TCR CDR3 using the HTBI primer set. TCRdb re-called the multiplex PCR reads through MiXCR, storing one row per CDR3 protein. The sample gives more than 500,000 distinct CDR3 sequences, about 15% of which show up once; 25% to 35% is in the top ten. The material sequenced was blood. These receptors all come from a woman in her twenties or thirties with Graves' ophthalmopathy.

This clonotype was recorded many times. V is TRBV11-2 and J is TRBJ2-1; the D gene could be TRBD1 or TRBD2 (5 bases each). The V gene's germline CDR1 is SGHAT and CDR2 FQNNGV. The CDR3 spans 15 residues. V gave up 7 bases and J gave up 2 bases, with 15 bases separating them. This CDR3 reads CASTPTGTPYNEQFF. The DNA for the CDR3 is TGTGCCAGCACCCCGACCGGGACCCCCTACAATGAGCAGTTCTTC. Full variable domain (rest looked up from reference TRBV11-2 and TRBJ2-1): EAGVAQSPRYKIIEKRQSVAFWCNPISGHATLYWYQQILGQGPKLLIQFQNNGVVDDSQLPKDRFSAERLKGVDSTLKIQPAKLEDSAVYLCASTPTGTPYNEQFFGPGTRLTVL.

In its sample, this clonotype was seen many times. V usage is TRBV6-2 or TRBV6-3 and J usage is TRBJ2-7; D gene ambiguous. This CDR3 has 14 residues. Trimming stripped 4 bases from V and 3 bases from J, with 13 bases between. The germline V gene encodes CDR1 MNHEY and CDR2 SVGEGT. This chain's CDR3 is CASSSRVLFYEQYF. CDR3 in DNA: TGTGCCAGCAGTTCTAGGGTTTTGTTCTACGAGCAGTACTTC.

This clonotype was counted at least ten times. The chain uses TRBV7-9 and TRBJ2-1; D may be TRBD2 (6 bases). Trimming cost V 4 bases and J 3 bases, with 10 bases left between them. Germline CDR1 reads SEHNR; CDR2 reads FQNEAQ (reference sequence). The CDR3 runs to 14 residues. The CDR3 sequence: CASSSPGLYNEQFF. The CDR3 DNA reads as TGTGCCAGCAGCTCCCCGGGACTCTACAATGAGCAGTTCTTC.

This clonotype was counted many times. The chain carries TRBV6-1 and TRBJ2-7, with a weak D call TRBD2 (5 bases). With 5 bases removed from V and 6 bases from J, the gap between germline ends came to 11 bases. CDR1 MNHNS and CDR2 SASEGT come from the germline V gene. This CDR3 contains 12 residues. CDR3 sequence (DNA): TGTGCCAGCAGTAGAGGGTTCGTCGAGCAGTACTTC. Translation: CASSRGFVEQYF.

The genes are TRBV29-1 and TRBJ2-1; 7 nucleotides match TRBD2. Trimming at V came to 7 bases and at J to 8 bases, leaving 11 bases not matched to a gene. Per the germline V gene, CDR1 is SQVTM and CDR2 is ANQGSEA. This CDR3 has 13 residues. CDR3 residues: CSGRGGSSYEQFF. Here the CDR3 DNA reads TGCAGCGGGAGGGGCGGGAGTTCCTATGAGCAGTTCTTC.

The J gene is TRBJ2-3, the V gene TRBV6-2 or TRBV6-3, with TRBD2 identical over 7 bases. Germline V gene data show CDR1 as MNHEY and CDR2 as SVGEGT. Trimming took 5 bases from V and 8 from J; bases not matched to a gene: 16. The CDR3 is 16 residues long. The CDR3 region is CASSSSRDYPIGTQYF. In DNA form, the CDR3 reads TGTGCCAGCAGTAGCAGCCGGGACTACCCCATCGGTACGCAGTATTTT.

The rearrangement uses TRBV6-4 and TRBJ2-5; maybe TRBD1 (6 bases). This CDR3 has 14 residues. The V and J ends lost 4 bases and 7 bases respectively, with 16 bases between them. The germline gives CDR1 MRHNA, CDR2 SNTAGT. This CDR3 reads CASSAEMGAGTQYF. The CDR3 coding sequence is TGTGCCAGCAGTGCCGAGATGGGGGCAGGGACCCAGTACTTC.

Only one count was recorded for this clonotype. This chain uses TRBV4-1 with TRBJ2-7; TRBD2 matches 13 bases. Germline trimming cut 1 base from V and 2 bases from J; bases unmatched to any gene: 5. This CDR3 spans 17 amino acids. Germline loops: CDR1 MGHRA, CDR2 YSYEKL. This CDR3 reads CASSQGGGTSGAYEQYF. The CDR3 coding sequence is TGCGCCAGCAGCCAAGGGGGCGGGACTAGCGGGGCCTACGAGCAGTACTTC.

This sequence joins TRBV5-1 and TRBJ2-1; 9 nucleotides agree with TRBD1. This CDR3 is built from 17 residues. V was clipped by 1 base and J by 3 bases; unmatched bases: 8. CDR1 is SGHRS, CDR2 YFSETQ, per germline. CDR3 nucleotide sequence: TGCGCCAGCAGCTTGCTGACCGGGACAGGGCTCTACAATGAGCAGTTCTTC. Translation: CASSLLTGTGLYNEQFF.

This clonotype has a handful of counts. This rearrangement joins TRBV6-1 to TRBJ1-6; TRBD1 matches 8 bases. Germline V gives CDR1 MNHNS, CDR2 SASEGT. The CDR3 sequence is 13 residues long. J lost 14 bases, V lost 6 bases, and 9 bases had no gene match. The CDR3 sequence is CASRPDRGRTLHF. CDR3 DNA sequence: TGTGCCAGCAGGCCCGACAGGGGAAGGACCCTCCACTTT.

This clonotype has ten or more counts. V gene TRBV28 combines with J gene TRBJ2-7, with TRBD1 as a possible D gene (6 bases). Germline V gives CDR1 MDHEN, CDR2 SYDVKM. V lost 7 bases and J lost 3, with 13 bases in between. The CDR3 length is 13 residues. CDR3 sequence: CASTIGGVYEQYF. As DNA, the CDR3 is TGTGCCAGCACGATAGGGGGTGTCTACGAGCAGTACTTC.

V and J are TRBV29-1 and TRBJ2-5, with TRBD2 identical over 11 bases. V trimming: 2 bases; J trimming: 5 bases; junction bases outside the gene matches: 7. There are 15 residues in the CDR3. Germline V gives CDR1 SQVTM, CDR2 ANQGSEA. CDR3 in amino acids: CSVEPGSGGVETQYF. CDR3 bases: TGCAGCGTTGAACCGGGTAGCGGGGGGGTTGAGACCCAGTACTTC. Variable domain in full (rest from reference TRBV29-1 and TRBJ2-5): SAVISQKPSRDICQRGTSLTIQCQVDSQVTMMFWYRQQPGQSLTLIATANQGSEATYESGFVIDKFPISRPNLTFSTLTVSNMSPEDSSIYLCSVEPGSGGVETQYFGPGTRLLVL.

The chain links TRBV6-5 to TRBJ2-7; D is undetermined. CDR3 length: 15 amino acids. With 1 base removed from V and 4 bases from J, the gap between germline ends came to 14 bases. CDR1 and CDR2 (germline): MNHEY, SVGAGI. The CDR3 sequence: CASSYWARASYEQYF. The CDR3, as DNA: TGTGCCAGCAGTTACTGGGCTAGGGCTAGTTACGAGCAGTACTTC.

This clonotype was picked up a small number of times. The rearrangement joins TRBV7-9 to TRBJ2-7, with TRBD1 matching over 12 bases. With 5 bases clipped from V and 4 bases from J, the junction kept 6 bases outside the gene matches. The CDR3 runs 15 residues. Germline assignment: CDR1 SEHNR and CDR2 FQNEAQ (reference sequence). CDR3 coding DNA: TGTGCCAGCAGCCCCGGGACAGGGGGCCATTACGAGCAGTACTTC. Amino acid sequence: CASSPGTGGHYEQYF. Variable domain in full (rest from reference TRBV7-9 and TRBJ2-7): DTGVSQNPRHKITKRGQNVTFRCDPISEHNRLYWYRQTLGQGPEFLTYFQNEAQLEKSRLLSDRFSAERPKGSFSTLEIQRTEQGDSAMYLCASSPGTGGHYEQYFGPGTRLTVT.

The rearrangement joins TRBV6-1 to TRBJ2-7; 7 nucleotides agree with TRBD1. Germline V lookup: CDR1 MNHNS, CDR2 SASEGT. Trimming cost V 7 bases and J 6 bases; bases outside gene matches: 9. The CDR3 has 13 residues. This CDR3 is CASKAGGQVEQYF. As DNA, the CDR3 is TGTGCCAGCAAGGCAGGGGGACAAGTCGAGCAGTACTTC.

Ten or more counts support this clonotype. V and J are TRBV28 and TRBJ2-5; 8 bases match TRBD2. CDR3 size: 15 residues. Germline V CDR1 and CDR2: MDHEN, SYDVKM. With 6 bases clipped from V and 5 bases from J, the junction kept 11 bases outside the gene matches. The CDR3 protein is CASSPTGTRGETQYF. The DNA for the CDR3 is TGTGCCAGCAGCCCTACTGGGACTAGAGGGGAGACCCAGTACTTC.

This clonotype was seen a handful of times. The chain couples TRBV7-9 to TRBJ2-5, with 8 positions matching TRBD1. V lost 5 bases to trimming and J lost 5 bases; unmatched junction nucleotides: 13. The CDR3 spans 16 residues. The germline CDR1 and CDR2 sequences are SEHNR and FQNEAQ (reference sequence). Here the CDR3 DNA reads TGTGCCAGCAGCCCCTCCGGGACAGGCCTTCGGGAGACCCAGTACTTC. Protein: CASSPSGTGLRETQYF.

In its sample, this clonotype was seen a few times. The rearrangement joins TRBV7-9 to TRBJ2-1; TRBD1 agrees at 10 bases. The CDR3 extends over 14 amino acids. Germline values: CDR1 SEHNR, CDR2 FQNEAQ (reference sequence). With V trimmed by 5 bases and J by 8 bases, 6 bases remained unmatched. The CDR3 bases are TGTGCCAGCAGCCGAGGGACAGGGGTCGATGAGCAGTTCTTC. Translated: CASSRGTGVDEQFF.